This T cell receptor (beta chain) derives from a study of shared T cell receptors in the human thymus. The CDR3 sequence is 15 residues long. Germline lookup yields CDR1 SQVTM and CDR2 ANQGSEA. Trimming stripped 1 base from V and 1 base from J, with 13 bases between. The table came from immunoSEQ multiplex PCR; TCRdb's copy has only in-frame clones and leaves some out. The sample holds some 720,000 clones, 88% seen once. The sample was also reused in another study, on human thymus T cells. That paper states: The donors were infants in Finland with congenital heart defects, otherwise immunologically healthy. The thymus tissue came from resections taken during corrective heart surgery. In thymic and blood repertoires alike, V and J usage looked biased. Related research described thymic repertoires that were highly overlapping among unrelated individuals.

The clonotype comes from a boy under three years old with a congenital heart defect. Sequences were obtained from thymocytes. The chain carries TRBV29-1 and TRBJ1-1; the D is unclear. The CDR3 DNA follows: TGCAGCGTTGAAGTAGGTAACAGCCCGAACACTGAAGCTTTCTTT. Protein: CSVEVGNSPNTEAFF.